This T cell receptor (beta chain) was retrieved from a study of molecular identifiers for immune sequencing clone quantification. This clonotype occurred many times. Via MiXCR, TCRdb re-called the PCR reads, giving one row per CDR3 protein. The repertoire holds about 630,000 distinct CDR3 sequences, with around 25% as singletons. The CDR3 length is 17 residues. Germline trimming cut 5 bases from V and 1 base from J; bases unmatched to any gene: 11. Per the germline V gene, CDR1 is SGHTA and CDR2 is FQGNSA. This sequence was found in a human donor in good health. Some libraries in this study had Jurkat cell RNA spiked in. The chain uses TRBV7-2 and TRBJ2-3, with TRBD1 matching 8 bases. Sequencing was performed on naive CD8+ T cells from blood, with Jurkat cell RNA spiked in. Sample subset: FACS-sorted CD8+CD4-CCR7+CD45RA+ naive T cells. The CDR3 nucleotides read TGTGCCAGCAGCACAAGGGACAGGACCCCAGGCACAGATACGCAGTATTTT. As protein: CASSTRDRTPGTDTQYF.